This TCR beta chain was captured by sequencing in a study of blood T cell repertoires in COVID-19. Profiling relied on immunoSEQ multiplex PCR, and the TCRdb table lists in-frame clones only, not all of them. The table records about 270,000 clones, approximately 87% of them present only once. The CDR3 length is 16 residues. J was trimmed by 5 bases and V by 4 bases; bases with no gene match: 9. CDR1 and CDR2 from the germline V gene are KGHDR and SFDVKD. The clonotype comes from a woman aged 30 to 39 with COVID-19, enrolled during active disease. This chain joins TRBV24-1 and TRBJ2-2; 7 bases are shared with TRBD2. What was sequenced was peripheral blood. The CDR3 nucleotides read TGTGCCACCAGTGACCCAAGCGGGGCAGGGACCGGGGAGCTGTTTTTT. Amino acids: CATSDPSGAGTGELFF.